In this sample, the clone carrying this T cell receptor (beta chain) turned up a few times. What it binds is not known. The data were obtained in a study of identical twins. Broader study findings: The presence of invariant MAIT and iNKT cells could partly confound analyses of zero-insertion sequences.

Template switching supplied a universal primer site; unique molecular identifiers were carried on the cDNA. TCRdb reprocessed the 5' RACE reads with MiXCR, giving one entry per CDR3 protein. The top ten hold about an eighth of the sample, which has some 97,000 distinct CDR3 sequences, less than 6.5% seen once. Everyone who gave samples was a healthy Caucasian. The CDR3 totals 15 residues. J was trimmed by 4 bases and V by 5 bases; bases with no gene match: 5. Germline V gives CDR1 SGHAT, CDR2 FQNNGV. The receptor was isolated from a woman between 45 and 60 years old in good health. V and J are TRBV11-2 and TRBJ1-5; 10 nucleotides agree with TRBD1. Specimen: memory T cells sorted from blood. The CDR3 bases are TGTGCCAGCAGCCCCGGGACAGGGGAGAATCAGCCCCAGCATTTT. This encodes CASSPGTGENQPQHF. Full variable domain (outside the CDR3, taken from reference TRBV11-2 and TRBJ1-5): EAGVAQSPRYKIIEKRQSVAFWCNPISGHATLYWYQQILGQGPKLLIQFQNNGVVDDSQLPKDRFSAERLKGVDSTLKIQPAKLEDSAVYLCASSPGTGENQPQHFGDGTRLSIL.